Following are 5 T cell receptor beta chains from one sample sequenced in a study of T cell responses to AZD1222 COVID-19 vaccine (dated by TCRdb to 2020 to 2023). The intended sense of this specimen's time point label: about 28 days (+/-7) after the second vaccine dose. The library was produced with the immunoSEQ multiplex PCR assay. TCRdb re-hosts the immuneACCESS table, in-frame sequences only. Its copies lack some clones; in the studies checked, an unresolved V gene accounts for under half of them, and the cause for the rest is not known. This sample has approximately 270,000 clones in its table, and approximately 94% of those were observed once. The top ten constitute 0.55% of the sample. The source material was peripheral blood, sampled 28 days after the second AZD1222 dose. The source is an adult who received the AZD1222 COVID-19 vaccine.

The count of this clone is one. This chain uses TRBV3-1 (or the pseudogene TRBV3-2) with TRBJ1-5; D not certain. The CDR3 extends over 14 amino acids. The V end lost 1 base, the J end lost 6 bases, and 10 bases lay between the germline ends. Germline V gene sequence: CDR1 LGHDT, CDR2 YNNKEL (reference sequence). The CDR3 is CASSQGITGQPQHF. CDR3 DNA sequence: TGTGCCAGCAGCCAAGGTATAACTGGTCAGCCCCAGCATTTT.

The genes are TRBV28 and TRBJ2-7, with D possibly TRBD1 on 6 matching bases. The germline V gene has CDR1 MDHEN and CDR2 SYDVKM. Trimming left V 1 base short and J 5 bases short, with 15 bases between. CDR3 size: 15 residues. CDR3 bases: TGTGCCAGCAGTTTATCTGGCAGGGGAGTAGACGAGCAGTACTTC. This sequence encodes CASSLSGRGVDEQYF.

The rearrangement joins TRBV29-1 to TRBJ2-7; possibly TRBD1 or TRBD2 for D (5 bases each). Trimming took off 5 bases at V and 4 bases at J, with 15 bases between the two ends. Germline CDR1 and CDR2: SQVTM and ANQGSEA. This CDR3 is built from 13 residues. The CDR3 nucleotides are TGCAGCGTTCAGGGAGAGTGGGGTTACGAGCAGTACTTC. As protein: CSVQGEWGYEQYF.

The chain couples TRBV7-3 to TRBJ2-1, with a possible D match to TRBD2 (6 bases). Trimming took off 5 bases at V and 4 bases at J, with 15 bases between the two ends. The CDR3 spans 15 residues. Germline V gives CDR1 SGHTA, CDR2 FQGTGA. In DNA, the CDR3 is TGTGCCAGCAGCGTTCTAGGGACTCCATACAATGAGCAGTTCTTC. Protein: CASSVLGTPYNEQFF. Filled out from reference TRBV7-3 and TRBJ2-1, the complete variable domain reads GAGVSQTPSNKVTEKGKYVELRCDPISGHTALYWYRQSLGQGPEFLIYFQGTGAADDSGLPNDRFFAVRPEGSVSTLKIQRTERGDSAVYLCASSVLGTPYNEQFFGPGTRLTVL.

The chain employs TRBV14 and TRBJ1-1; 9 nucleotides match TRBD1. The V segment lost 8 bases and the J segment 2 bases; nucleotides outside the gene matches: 15. CDR1 and CDR2 from the germline V gene are SGHDN and FVKESK. The CDR3 totals 17 residues. The CDR3 nucleotides are TGTGCCAGCCCAGGCCGGACAGGGGATCCCTTTAACACTGAAGCTTTCTTT. Amino acids: CASPGRTGDPFNTEAFF.